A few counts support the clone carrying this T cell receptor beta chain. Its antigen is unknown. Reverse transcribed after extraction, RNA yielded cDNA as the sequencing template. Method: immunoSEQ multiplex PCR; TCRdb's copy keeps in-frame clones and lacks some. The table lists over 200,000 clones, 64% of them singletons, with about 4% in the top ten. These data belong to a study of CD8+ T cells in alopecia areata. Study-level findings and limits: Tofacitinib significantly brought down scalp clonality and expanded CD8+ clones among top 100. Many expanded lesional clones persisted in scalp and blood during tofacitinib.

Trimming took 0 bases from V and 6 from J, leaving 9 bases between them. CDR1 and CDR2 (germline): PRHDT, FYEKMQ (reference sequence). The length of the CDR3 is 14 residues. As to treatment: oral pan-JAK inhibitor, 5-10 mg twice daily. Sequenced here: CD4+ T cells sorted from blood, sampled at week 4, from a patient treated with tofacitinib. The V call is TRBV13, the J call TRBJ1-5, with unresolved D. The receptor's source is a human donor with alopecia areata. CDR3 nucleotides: TGTGCCAGCAGCTTAGGCCGGCGGGCTCAGCCCCAGCATTTT. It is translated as CASSLGRRAQPQHF.